The 23 T cell receptor beta chains below were found in one sample sequenced in a study of shared clonotypes between healthy human individuals. Terminally differentiated effector memory CD45RA+ cells were left out of the naive CD8 fraction, which was CD45RO-negative and positively selected for CCR7. Some clones are missing from TCRdb's copy, which holds only in-frame ones; the method was immunoSEQ multiplex PCR. This table has about 2.2 million clones, roughly 93% appearing once. The sequenced sample consisted of naive CD8+ T cells from PBMCs. The receptors derive from a man between 18 and 35 years old in good health. Some clones in this sample may be carry-over from other donors' samples.

Note on this clone: The identical CDR3 is also encoded by other nucleotide sequences in the sample. The CDR3 nucleotides are TGTGCCAGCAGCCCGGGGGGGGACGAGCAGTACTTC. Protein: CASSPGGDEQYF. The rearrangement uses TRBV7-9 and TRBJ2-7, with 8 bases that match TRBD2. The CDR3 is made up of 12 amino acids. Germline CDR1 SEHNR, CDR2 FQNEAQ (reference sequence). Trimming cost V 5 bases and J 5 bases; bases outside gene matches: 2.

Comment on this clone: The same CDR3 is also encoded by other DNA sequences in this sample. The chain recombines TRBV27 with TRBJ2-5; D gene unclear. V gave up 8 bases and J gave up 4 bases, with 8 bases separating them. This CDR3 is 11 amino acids long. Germline V CDR1 and CDR2: MNHEY, SMNVEV (reference sequence). DNA of the CDR3: TGTGCCAGCGGTCCCGGAGAGACCCAGTACTTC. Protein product: CASGPGETQYF.

The gene calls are TRBV4-3 and TRBJ2-4; TRBD1 agrees at 7 bases. Looked up from germline, CDR1 is LGHNA and CDR2 is YSLEER. The CDR3 runs to 14 residues. V was pared by 3 bases and J by 5 bases, with 4 bases of the junction left unmatched. CDR3 bases: TGCGCCAGCAGCCACTCCGGGACAGAAAACATTCAGTACTTC. Its protein is CASSHSGTENIQYF.

V is TRBV9 and J is TRBJ2-3; 9 nucleotides match TRBD2. The germline gives CDR1 SGDLS, CDR2 YYNGEE. The V segment lost 5 bases and the J segment 2 bases; nucleotides outside the gene matches: 15. The CDR3 is 18 residues long. DNA for the CDR3: TGTGCCAGCAGTCTTACCTATAGCGGGAGCTATGACACAGATACGCAGTATTTT. Translating gives CASSLTYSGSYDTDTQYF. Based on the CDR3 plus reference TRBV9 and TRBJ2-3, the full variable domain is DSGVTQTPKHLITATGQRVTLRCSPRSGDLSVYWYQQSLDQGLQFLIQYYNGEERAKGNILERFSAQQFPDLHSELNLSSLELGDSALYFCASSLTYSGSYDTDTQYFGPGTRLTVL.

V usage is TRBV7-3 and J usage is TRBJ2-2; D may be TRBD1 (5 bases). The V gene lost 5 bases and the J gene lost 3 bases, with 13 bases spanning the gap. The CDR3 extends over 15 amino acids. Germline values: CDR1 SGHTA, CDR2 FQGTGA. CDR3 loop: CASSRPDSHTGELFF. The CDR3, as DNA: TGTGCCAGCAGCCGCCCCGACAGCCACACCGGGGAGCTGTTTTTT.

The chain links TRBV18 to TRBJ2-6, with a tentative D call TRBD1 (5 bases). Germline values: CDR1 KGHSH, CDR2 LQKENI. The CDR3 spans 15 residues. The V end was cut by 8 bases, the J end by 1 base, with 12 bases between. The CDR3: CASPTQGSGANVLTF. CDR3 nucleotide sequence: TGTGCCAGCCCCACTCAGGGATCTGGGGCCAACGTCCTGACTTTC.

This chain links TRBV11-2 with TRBJ2-5, with TRBD2 matching over 11 bases. V was pared by 8 bases and J by 5 bases, with 13 bases of the junction left unmatched. This CDR3 has 16 amino acids. The V gene's germline CDR1 is SGHAT and CDR2 FQNNGV. The CDR3 loop reads CASYSGLAVGGETQYF. CDR3 nucleotide sequence: TGTGCCAGCTATTCGGGACTAGCGGTCGGGGGGGAGACCCAGTACTTC.

V usage is TRBV25-1 and J usage is TRBJ1-2; D is perhaps TRBD1 (5 bases). The CDR3 length is 13 residues. V was shortened by 4 bases and J by 5 bases, with 11 bases between the two germline ends. CDR1 is MGHDK, CDR2 SYGVNS, per germline. The CDR3 bases are TGTGCCAGCAGTGGCGACAGATCGTATGGCTACACCTTC. It is translated as CASSGDRSYGYTF.

The gene calls are TRBV25-1 and TRBJ1-1, with D maybe TRBD1 (6 bases). Deletions cut 3 bases from V and 6 bases from J, with 17 bases between. The CDR3 is made up of 15 amino acids. The germline V gene encodes CDR1 MGHDK and CDR2 SYGVNS. The CDR3 coding sequence is TGTGCCAGCAGTGACCGTGAGAGGGGGACACCTGAAGCTTTCTTT. This sequence encodes CASSDRERGTPEAFF.

The rearrangement uses TRBV4-1 and TRBJ2-2; D is perhaps TRBD2 (6 bases). The germline gives CDR1 MGHRA, CDR2 YSYEKL. Trimming removed 2 bases from V and 4 bases from J, with 14 bases in between. The CDR3 totals 16 residues. DNA for the CDR3: TGCGCCAGCAGCCAAACTAGCCGAAGGGGCACCGGGGAGCTGTTTTTT. Translated: CASSQTSRRGTGELFF.

The genes are TRBV11-2 and TRBJ2-3, with a possible D match to TRBD1 (6 bases). This CDR3 comprises 19 residues. The V and J ends lost 6 bases and 4 bases respectively, with 29 bases between them. Germline V gene sequence: CDR1 SGHAT, CDR2 FQNNGV. The CDR3 sequence: CASRERVIREPGVPDTQYF. As DNA, the CDR3 is TGTGCCAGCAGAGAGAGGGTTATTAGGGAACCAGGGGTACCAGATACGCAGTATTTT. The full variable domain, its missing parts supplied by reference TRBV11-2 and TRBJ2-3, is EAGVAQSPRYKIIEKRQSVAFWCNPISGHATLYWYQQILGQGPKLLIQFQNNGVVDDSQLPKDRFSAERLKGVDSTLKIQPAKLEDSAVYLCASRERVIREPGVPDTQYFGPGTRLTVL.

This rearrangement joins TRBV28 to TRBJ2-4; D is uncertain. Germline V gene sequence: CDR1 MDHEN, CDR2 SYDVKM. CDR3 size: 14 residues. Between the trimmed V and J ends, which lost 3 bases and 11 bases, there was a span of 17 bases. DNA for the CDR3: TGTGCCAGCAGTTTTCTTGCCTGGGAAAATCTTCAGTACTTC. It translates to CASSFLAWENLQYF.

About this clone itself: The junction shows a germline mismatch at one end, possibly a read error. V and J are TRBV15 and TRBJ2-4; possible D gene TRBD1, 5 bases. Germline CDR1 LNHNV, CDR2 YYDKDF (reference sequence). The CDR3 consists of 15 residues. The CDR3 is CATSGDSLTKNIQYF. CDR3 in DNA: TGTGCCACCAGCGGAGACAGCCTAACCAAAAACATTCAGTACTTC.

The chain links TRBV7-9 to TRBJ2-7, with D perhaps given as TRBD1 or TRBD2 (5 bases each). In germline, CDR1 is SEHNR, CDR2 FQNEAQ (reference sequence). Between the trimmed V and J ends, which lost 5 bases and 4 bases, there was a span of 18 bases. CDR3 length equals 15 residues. CDR3 loop: CASSLIAPREYEQYF. The CDR3, as DNA: TGTGCCAGCAGCCTTATAGCGCCCAGGGAGTACGAGCAGTACTTC.

The gene calls are TRBV4-2 and TRBJ2-3; no clear D gene. Germline loops: CDR1 LGHNA, CDR2 YNFKEQ. The V and J ends lost 0 bases and 0 bases respectively, with 7 bases between them. The CDR3 covers 15 residues. CDR3 region: CASSQDTPSTDTQYF. For the CDR3, the DNA is TGTGCCAGCAGCCAAGACACTCCTAGCACAGATACGCAGTATTTT.

The rearrangement uses TRBV7-8 and TRBJ2-3; D call uncertain. The V gene's germline CDR1 is SGHVS and CDR2 FQNEAQ. Trimming shortened V by 1 base and J by 3 bases, and 8 bases separated the two germline ends. The CDR3 runs 14 residues. The CDR3 nucleotides read TGTGCCAGCAGCTTAGAAAGTCGGACAGATACGCAGTATTTT. Amino acid sequence: CASSLESRTDTQYF. Complete variable domain (other parts from reference TRBV7-8 and TRBJ2-3): GAGVSQSPRYKVAKRGQDVALRCDPISGHVSLFWYQQALGQGPEFLTYFQNEAQLDKSGLPSDRFFAERPEGSVSTLKIQRTQQEDSAVYLCASSLESRTDTQYFGPGTRLTVL.

The rearrangement links TRBV9 to TRBJ2-7; TRBD1 matches at 9 bases. This CDR3 region has 16 residues. Germline CDR1 reads SGDLS; CDR2 reads YYNGEE. The ends lost 4 bases at V and 5 bases at J; junction bases unmatched: 13. CDR3 loop: CASSSYPGQGSDEQYF. Written as DNA, the CDR3 is TGTGCCAGCAGCTCCTACCCGGGACAGGGTTCAGACGAGCAGTACTTC.

Points on this clone: The sample carries other DNA sequences with the same CDR3. The chain combines TRBV27 with TRBJ1-1, with TRBD1 matching 9 bases. J gave up 1 base and V 6 bases, and 3 bases lay outside the gene matches. This CDR3 region has 14 residues. Germline V gene sequence: CDR1 MNHEY, CDR2 SMNVEV (reference sequence). In DNA, the CDR3 is TGTGCCAGCAGCCGGACAGGGGCGAACACTGAAGCTTTCTTT. Translating gives CASSRTGANTEAFF.

The chain couples TRBV27 to TRBJ2-7; 10 bases line up with TRBD1. Trimming took 5 bases from V and 5 from J; bases not matched to a gene: 3. The germline CDR1 and CDR2 sequences are MNHEY and SMNVEV (reference sequence). CDR3 length: 13 amino acids. CDR3 sequence: CASSDRGRNEQYF. The CDR3 DNA follows: TGTGCCAGCAGTGACAGGGGGCGGAACGAGCAGTACTTC.

The chain recombines TRBV27 with TRBJ1-5; perhaps TRBD1 as D (6 bases). Germline V CDR1 and CDR2: MNHEY, SMNVEV (reference sequence). Trimming pared 1 base from V and 6 bases from J, leaving 13 bases between. This CDR3 is built from 15 residues. CDR3 region: CASSLYGRGPQPQHF. The DNA for the CDR3 is TGTGCCAGCAGTTTATATGGCAGGGGTCCTCAGCCCCAGCATTTT.

This chain links TRBV7-3 with TRBJ2-1, with 8 bases lining up with TRBD2. This CDR3 is 16 amino acids long. J was trimmed by 4 bases and V by 5 bases; bases with no gene match: 10. Germline-derived CDR1 and CDR2 are SGHTA and FQGTGA. Here the CDR3 reads CASSPKTSGNYNEQFF. In nucleotides, the CDR3 is TGTGCCAGCAGCCCAAAAACTAGCGGCAATTACAATGAGCAGTTCTTC.

About this clone: The sample has other DNA sequences that encode this CDR3 too. The chain couples TRBV9 to TRBJ2-1; no firm D call. Germline values: CDR1 SGDLS, CDR2 YYNGEE. The CDR3 is 13 residues long. The V gene lost 2 bases and the J gene lost 6 bases, with 9 bases spanning the gap. The CDR3 here is CASSVDRANEQFF. The CDR3 DNA follows: TGTGCCAGCAGCGTCGATAGAGCCAATGAGCAGTTCTTC. The full variable domain, in which reference TRBV9 and TRBJ2-1 provide the parts outside the CDR3, is DSGVTQTPKHLITATGQRVTLRCSPRSGDLSVYWYQQSLDQGLQFLIQYYNGEERAKGNILERFSAQQFPDLHSELNLSSLELGDSALYFCASSVDRANEQFFGPGTRLTVL.

The chain uses TRBV28 and TRBJ1-1, with D unclear. Trimming took off 1 base at V and 0 bases at J, with 9 bases between the two ends. Germline-derived CDR1 and CDR2 are MDHEN and SYDVKM. The CDR3 has 15 residues. The CDR3 DNA reads TGTGCCAGCAGTTTATACCAGGCGCTGAACACTGAAGCTTTCTTT. It yields the protein CASSLYQALNTEAFF.